A single sample is the source of the 10 T cell receptor beta chains below, sequenced in a study of CD8 T cells in Susac syndrome (dated by TCRdb to the late 2010s). Library generation was performed with the immunoSEQ multiplex PCR assay. RNA was extracted using the RNeasy kit, and roughly 0.45 to 1 ug of the RNA was reverse transcribed with random hexamers. Using fastp at Q25 and MiXCR, TCRdb reprocessed the public reads and kept productive beta chains. Each record represents a unique CDR3 protein, reported with the most common genes and DNA among its rows. The sample contains about 210,000 distinct CDR3 sequences, 95% of them found a single time. The ten largest clones represent 0.095% of the sample. The sample consisted of CD4+ T cells from PBMCs. The receptors here all came from a human donor with multiple sclerosis.

V gene TRBV4-1 combines with J gene TRBJ2-7; 11 bases are shared with TRBD2. The CDR3 is 13 residues long. J was trimmed by 6 bases and V by 8 bases; bases with no gene match: 6. Germline V CDR1 and CDR2: MGHRA, YSYEKL. The CDR3 reads CASRGTSGAEQYF. Here the CDR3 DNA reads TGCGCCAGCCGGGGGACTAGCGGAGCCGAGCAGTACTTC.

V usage is TRBV9 and J usage is TRBJ2-1; TRBD2 agrees at 9 bases. In germline, CDR1 is SGDLS, CDR2 YYNGEE. This CDR3 comprises 17 residues. With 0 bases clipped from V and 6 bases from J, the junction kept 10 bases outside the gene matches. CDR3 loop: CASSVDPSGGLVNEQFF. In DNA form, the CDR3 reads TGTGCCAGCAGCGTAGACCCGAGCGGGGGGCTTGTCAATGAGCAGTTCTTC.

The rearrangement uses TRBV5-1 and TRBJ1-1; tentative D call: TRBD1 (5 bases). This CDR3 is built from 14 residues. V lost 4 bases and J lost 4, with 14 bases in between. CDR1 is SGHRS, CDR2 YFSETQ, per germline. CDR3 coding DNA: TGCGCCAGCAGCGGAGGGGCCTTGCTCACTGAAGCTTTCTTT. As protein: CASSGGALLTEAFF.

The rearrangement links TRBV6-5 to TRBJ1-4, with D possibly TRBD1 on 5 matching bases. This CDR3 spans 13 amino acids. Germline CDR1 is MNHEY and CDR2 is SVGAGI. The V end was cut by 4 bases, the J end by 4 bases, with 7 bases between. The CDR3 is CASSLQDNEKLFF. CDR3 in DNA: TGTGCCAGCAGTTTACAGGATAATGAAAAACTGTTTTTT.

The CDR3 reads CASSESTGGPNYGYTF. For the CDR3, the DNA is TGTGCCAGCAGTGAATCCACGGGGGGCCCTAACTATGGCTACACCTTC. The gene calls are TRBV25-1 and TRBJ1-2; TRBD1 is a possible D gene (6 bases). The CDR3 sequence is 16 residues long. In germline, CDR1 is MGHDK, CDR2 SYGVNS. V dropped 1 base and J dropped 0 bases, with 12 bases sitting between them.

The chain uses TRBV20-1 and TRBJ2-6, with D unclear. From germline, CDR1 is DFQATT and CDR2 SNEGSKA (reference sequence). V was trimmed by 3 bases and J by 0 bases, leaving 3 bases between them. The CDR3 sequence is 13 residues long. CDR3 coding DNA: TGCAGTGCTAGCCCCTCTGGGGCCAACGTCCTGACTTTC. Amino acid sequence: CSASPSGANVLTF.

V is TRBV29-1 and J is TRBJ2-2; D uncertain. V was trimmed by 3 bases and J by 1 base, leaving 6 bases between them. The CDR3 spans 13 residues. Germline CDR1 and CDR2: SQVTM and ANQGSEA. The DNA of the CDR3 is TGCAGCGTTGACCACGGGAACACCGGGGAGCTGTTTTTT. It codes for CSVDHGNTGELFF.

This chain uses TRBV1 with TRBJ2-2; the table assigns TRBD2, which was not confirmed against the DNA. TRBV1 is a pseudogene. The CDR3 has 17 residues. The CDR3 spells CTSTSGRAPWDTGELFF. DNA of the CDR3: TGCACCAGCACGAGCGGGAGGGCTCCCTGGGACACCGGGGAGCTGTTTTTT.

CDR3 region: CASSPAERGRQPQHF. DNA for the CDR3: TGTGCCAGCAGCCCCGCAGAGAGGGGCAGGCAGCCCCAGCATTTT. The rearrangement uses TRBV27 and TRBJ1-5; D is possibly TRBD1 (5 bases). The CDR3 extends over 15 amino acids. Germline CDR1 reads MNHEY; CDR2 reads SMNVEV (reference sequence). Trimming stripped 6 bases from V and 7 bases from J, with 19 bases between.

The J gene is TRBJ2-7, the V gene TRBV20-1; the D is unclear. Germline CDR1 is DFQATT and CDR2 is SNEGSKA (reference sequence). Trimming pared 5 bases from V and 2 bases from J, leaving 10 bases between. The CDR3 has 12 residues. The CDR3 here is CSAEDTTYEQYF. The CDR3 DNA sequence: TGCAGTGCTGAAGACACCACCTACGAGCAGTACTTC.